This is a list of T cell receptor beta chains from one sample in a study of blood T cell repertoires in COVID-19. The table came from immunoSEQ multiplex PCR; TCRdb's copy has only in-frame clones and leaves some out. The table has roughly 130,000 clones, approximately 84% seen once. The specimen was peripheral blood. These receptors were taken from a woman between 25 and 40 years old who had recovered from COVID-19. Both conserved end residues are part of each CDR3. The order of the fields is D gene, V gene, clone size, J gene, CDR3 DNA, CDR3 protein. D genes are given only for firm matches. A clone size is listed for some rows: how often the clone was seen (once, few, many), or a class if it is expanded.

>TRBD2|TRBV11-2|NA|TRBJ2-5
TGTGCCAGCAGCTTAGGGACTAGCGGGGACCAAGAGACCCAGTACTTC
CASSLGTSGDQETQYF
>NA|TRBV20-1|NA|TRBJ1-2
TGCAGTGCTAGAGATAGACAATCTAACACCTTC
CSARDRQSNTF
>TRBD1|TRBV5-8|once|TRBJ1-1
TGTGCCAGCAGCTTGGTTCAGGGGGCGAACACTGAAGCTTTCTTT
CASSLVQGANTEAFF
>TRBD1|TRBV2|NA|TRBJ2-7
TGTGCCAGCAGGGGACAGGGGAAAGGCTACGAGCAGTACTTC
CASRGQGKGYEQYF
>NA|TRBV18|NA|TRBJ1-4
TGTGCCAGCTCACCGGGGCCTAGCGCGGGTGAAAAACTGTTTTTT
CASSPGPSAGEKLFF
>NA|TRBV6-5|NA|TRBJ1-6
TGTGCCAGCAGTCCTTGGGGGCGCTCACCCCTCCACTTT
CASSPWGRSPLHF
>TRBD1|TRBV5-6|NA|TRBJ1-5
TGTGCCAGCAGCTCGTTCGGACAGGAGTATCAGCCCCAGCATTTT
CASSSFGQEYQPQHF
>TRBD1|TRBV19|NA|TRBJ1-5
TGTGCCAGTACCAACGAGGGGGCGGGTCAGCCCCAGCATTTT
CASTNEGAGQPQHF
>TRBD1|TRBV5-4|NA|TRBJ2-7
TGTGCCAGCAGTACCCGGGGGACAGGGAGGTCCGAGCAGTACTTC
CASSTRGTGRSEQYF
>NA|TRBV9|NA|TRBJ1-6
TGTGCCAGCAGCGGAACGCGGGACGGAAATTCACCCCTCCACTTT
CASSGTRDGNSPLHF
>TRBD1|TRBV6-5|NA|TRBJ1-5
TGTGCCAGCAGGGGATCCGGGACAGAGAATCAGCCCCAGCATTTT
CASRGSGTENQPQHF
>TRBD1|TRBV5-1|NA|TRBJ2-1
TGCGCCAGCAGCACCGGGACAGGCTCCTACAATGAGCAGTTCTTC
CASSTGTGSYNEQFF
>NA|TRBV18|NA|TRBJ1-4
TGTGCCAGCTCACCGTATATAGGGGCTAATGAAAAACTGTTTTTT
CASSPYIGANEKLFF
>NA|TRBV6-1|NA|TRBJ2-1
TGTGCCAGCAGTGAGGCGGCGGACTCCTACAATGAGCAGTTCTTC
CASSEAADSYNEQFF
>NA|TRBV27|once|TRBJ1-1
TGTGCCAGCAGTCCCGGTTTGATCACTGAAGCTTTCTTT
CASSPGLITEAFF
>NA|TRBV6-5|NA|TRBJ1-1
TGTGCCAGCTTCCCGGCAGGGCTAGGGAACACTGAAGCTTTCTTT
CASFPAGLGNTEAFF
>NA|TRBV6-6|NA|TRBJ2-7
TGTGCCAGCACCCACGGGCAGGGCAACTACGAGCAGTACTTC
CASTHGQGNYEQYF
>TRBD1|TRBV7-3|NA|TRBJ2-7
TGTGCCAGCAGCTTAAATGGGGGACAGGGCTACGAGCAGTACTTC
CASSLNGGQGYEQYF
>TRBD1|TRBV4-2|NA|TRBJ2-7
TGTGCCAGCAGCCCAAACACGGACAGGGGTCCATACGAGCAGTACTTC
CASSPNTDRGPYEQYF
>TRBD1|TRBV13|many|TRBJ2-3
TGTGCCAGCAGCACACCCGGACAGGGAAAGACAGATACGCAGTATTTT
CASSTPGQGKTDTQYF
>TRBD2|TRBV6-5|NA|TRBJ2-1
TGTGCCAGCAGTCCGGGACTAGCGCCGTACAATGAGCAGTTCTTC
CASSPGLAPYNEQFF
>TRBD1|TRBV30|NA|TRBJ1-1
TGTGCCTGGAGCCGGACAGGGACGAACACTGAAGCTTTCTTT
CAWSRTGTNTEAFF
>NA|TRBV10-2|once|TRBJ2-1
TGCGCCAGCGGGATGGGGGGCTCCTACAATGAGCAGTTCTTC
CASGMGGSYNEQFF
>TRBD1|TRBV7-3|NA|TRBJ2-3
TGTGCCAGCAGTTCAGGACAGGGCGACACAGATACGCAGTATTTT
CASSSGQGDTDTQYF
>NA|TRBV6-5|NA|TRBJ1-2
TGTGCCAGCAGTTACTCCGGGGGGATCTATGGCTACACCTTC
CASSYSGGIYGYTF
>TRBD1|TRBV7-9|NA|TRBJ1-5
TGTGCCAGCAGTCCGCAGGGGGCGATGGGCAATCAGCCCCAGCATTTT
CASSPQGAMGNQPQHF
>NA|TRBV19|NA|TRBJ2-7
TGTGCCAGTAGTCCGGCGGCGGCTGTTCCCTACGAGCAGTACTTC
CASSPAAAVPYEQYF
>TRBD1|TRBV30|NA|TRBJ1-5
TGTGCCTGGGGGGGACAGGGAAATCAGCCCCAGCATTTT
CAWGGQGNQPQHF
>TRBD2|TRBV5-1|NA|TRBJ2-5
TGCGCCAGCAGCCGTCCCGGGGGGGAAGAGACCCAGTACTTC
CASSRPGGEETQYF
>NA|TRBV6-4|NA|TRBJ1-5
TGTGCCAGCAGTCGACCAGGGTTTCAGCCCCAGCATTTT
CASSRPGFQPQHF
>TRBD2|TRBV3-1/TRBV3-2|NA|TRBJ2-2
TGTGCCAGCAGCCTCTGGACTAGCGGGAGCCGGGAGCTGTTTTTT
CASSLWTSGSRELFF
>NA|TRBV9|NA|TRBJ2-1
TGTGCCAGCAGCCGACAGAACAATGAGCAGTTCTTC
CASSRQNNEQFF
>TRBD1|TRBV6-5|NA|TRBJ1-5
TGTGCCAGTGGGACAGGGTATCAGCCCCAGCATTTT
CASGTGYQPQHF
>TRBD2|TRBV6-2/TRBV6-3|NA|TRBJ2-7
TGTGCCAGCAGTTTCCCTCAGAGCGGGGTCTCCTACGAGCAGTACTTC
CASSFPQSGVSYEQYF
>TRBD1|TRBV5-1|NA|TRBJ2-5
TGCGCCAGCAGCCACAGGGGGCAGGAGACCCAGTACTTC
CASSHRGQETQYF
>TRBD1|TRBV19|NA|TRBJ1-2
TGTGCCAGTAGTATACCGGGACAGGGGACATATGGCTACACCTTC
CASSIPGQGTYGYTF
>NA|TRBV2|NA|TRBJ1-4
TGTGCCAGCAGAGACCCAGGACAGAGTTCCAAAGGGGAAAAACTGTTTTTT
CASRDPGQSSKGEKLFF
>NA|TRBV5-1|NA|TRBJ1-1
TGCGCCAGCAGCCCGCAGGTGGGGGGGGACACTGAAGCTTTCTTT
CASSPQVGGDTEAFF
>NA|TRBV7-2|few|TRBJ1-5
TGTGCCAGCAGCTCCCAGGGGAATCAGCCCCAGCATTTT
CASSSQGNQPQHF
>NA|TRBV7-9|NA|TRBJ2-3
TGTGCCAGCAGCTTACGGTCGGATACGCAGTATTTT
CASSLRSDTQYF
>TRBD1|TRBV19|NA|TRBJ1-6
TGTGCCAGTAGTCCCCTCGGGACAGGGAAGGGGAATTCACCCCTCCACTTT
CASSPLGTGKGNSPLHF
>NA|TRBV5-5|NA|TRBJ1-2
TGTGCCAGCAGCGACCGGGGCCGGGGGGTCTATGGCTACACCTTC
CASSDRGRGVYGYTF
>TRBD2|TRBV12-3/TRBV12-4|NA|TRBJ2-7
TGTGCCAGCAGTTTAATACTAGCGGACGAGCAGTACTTC
CASSLILADEQYF
>TRBD1|TRBV5-1|NA|TRBJ1-1
TGCGCCAGCAGGCCCGGGACAGGGAACACTGAAGCTTTCTTT
CASRPGTGNTEAFF